The rows below give T cell receptor beta chains drawn from one sample of a study of regulatory T cells in long-lasting Graves disease. In TCRdb, the multiplex PCR reads were re-called with MiXCR into one record per CDR3 protein. The table lists 400,000 to 550,000 distinct CDR3 sequences, less than 20% of them singletons. This sample was shared with a second study, whose subject was T cells in Graves' hyperthyroidism and ophthalmopathy.

The source was peripheral blood mononuclear cells (PBMCs), collected at new diagnosis, from a patient treated with antithyroid drugs. The origin of the receptors is a woman aged 18-29 years with Graves disease. Each CDR3 is given with its conserved first and last residue. A D gene is named only where the DNA matches it firmly. Size is stated for part of the rows, as once, few or many counts, or as a class when the clone is expanded.

many	TRBJ2-1	TRBV6-1	TRBD2	TGTGCCAGCAGATTTAGCGGGAGTCACCTTAACAATGAGCAGTTCTTC	CASRFSGSHLNNEQFF
many	TRBJ1-5	TRBV28	-	TGTGCCAGCAGTTTCCCAGGGAAGGGTCAGCCCCAGCATTTT	CASSFPGKGQPQHF
many	TRBJ1-2	TRBV20-1	TRBD1	TGCAGTGCTAGAGATAGGTGGTCAAGAACAGGGGACTCCTATGGCTACACCTTC	CSARDRWSRTGDSYGYTF
many	TRBJ2-7	TRBV7-2	-	TGTGCCAGCAGCTTAGTCGGGGGAAACTACGAGCAGTACTTC	CASSLVGGNYEQYF
few	TRBJ2-3	TRBV7-3	TRBD2	TGTGCCAGCAGCTTAACCGGACTAGCAGGGGCGGATACGCAGTATTTT	CASSLTGLAGADTQYF
-	TRBJ2-6	TRBV19	TRBD1	TGTGCCAGTAGTACGCGAGGGGGCGCTGGGGCCAACGTCCTGACTTTC	CASSTRGGAGANVLTF
many	TRBJ2-1	TRBV12-3/TRBV12-4	TRBD2	TGTGCCAGCAGTTTTAGCCTAGCGGCCAATGAGCAGTTCTTC	CASSFSLAANEQFF
-	TRBJ2-3	TRBV27	TRBD2	TGTGCCAGCAGTTACGGGACTAGCGGTAGCACAGATACGCAGTATTTT	CASSYGTSGSTDTQYF
many	TRBJ1-1	TRBV20-1	-	TGCAGTGCTACCAAGGGGGTGGCTGAAGCTTTCTTT	CSATKGVAEAFF
many	TRBJ2-1	TRBV29-1	TRBD1	TGCAGCGTTCCCGGAACTTTGACAGGGAGCTCCTACAATGAGCAGTTCTTC	CSVPGTLTGSSYNEQFF
many	TRBJ1-1	TRBV24-1	-	TGTGCCACCAGAGGACTGAAGAACACTGAAGCTTTCTTT	CATRGLKNTEAFF
many	TRBJ2-3	TRBV10-3	-	TGTGCCATCAGTGACGGAGATACGCAGTATTTT	CAISDGDTQYF
few	TRBJ2-1	TRBV20-1	-	TGCAGTGCTAGATGGGAGTTCAATGAGCAGTTCTTC	CSARWEFNEQFF
-	TRBJ1-6	TRBV2	TRBD1	TGTGCCAGCACCGACGGGACAGCAACCTATAATTCACCCCTCCACTTT	CASTDGTATYNSPLHF
many	TRBJ1-5	TRBV15	-	TGTGCCACCAGCAGACAACAGGGTAACGGGGGGCCCCAGCATTTT	CATSRQQGNGGPQHF
-	TRBJ2-3	TRBV5-6	TRBD2	TGTGCCAGCAACCCACCAGGGACTATCGGGGATACGCAGTATTTT	CASNPPGTIGDTQYF
many	TRBJ2-5	TRBV28	-	TGTGCCAGCAGTCTCCGGGCCCTCCGGCAAGAGACCCAGTACTTC	CASSLRALRQETQYF
-	TRBJ2-5	TRBV29-1	-	TGCAGCGTTCAATTTTTGCGGGTCCCAGAGACCCAGTACTTC	CSVQFLRVPETQYF
-	TRBJ2-7	TRBV5-1	TRBD2	TGCGCCAGCAGCATTGGACTAGCGGGAGGTCTTTCCTACGAGCAGTACTTC	CASSIGLAGGLSYEQYF
many	TRBJ2-1	TRBV5-1	TRBD2	TGCGCCAGCATGTTAGCGGGAGTGGGGGACAATGAGCAGTTCTTC	CASMLAGVGDNEQFF
many	TRBJ1-1	TRBV6-5	-	TGTGCCAGCAGTTACACCCCCGGGGGCACTGAAGCTTTCTTT	CASSYTPGGTEAFF
-	TRBJ2-1	TRBV4-3	-	TGCGCCAGCAGCCCAGGGATCTCAGTCGGTTACAATGAGCAGTTCTTC	CASSPGISVGYNEQFF
many	TRBJ2-7	TRBV3-1	-	TGTGCCAGCAGCCAAGTAAAAGGTATAGCGGCCTACGAGCAGTACTTC	CASSQVKGIAAYEQYF
many	TRBJ2-3	TRBV20-1	TRBD2	TGCAGTGCTAGAGATAGCGCGGGGACTAGAGGCACAGATACGCAGTATTTT	CSARDSAGTRGTDTQYF
-	TRBJ2-7	TRBV28	-	TGTGCCAGCAGTCTCGAGAGTGAAATCTACGAGCAGTACTTC	CASSLESEIYEQYF
many	TRBJ2-7	TRBV6-1	TRBD2	TGTGCCAGCAGTGGGACTAGACCCTACGAGCAGTACTTC	CASSGTRPYEQYF
-	TRBJ2-5	TRBV30	-	TGTGCCTGGAGTGTGACAGTGCAAGAGACCCAGTACTTC	CAWSVTVQETQYF
few	TRBJ1-1	TRBV4-1	TRBD1	TGCGCCAGCAGCCTAGACAGGGGAGGGACCACTGAAGCTTTCTTT	CASSLDRGGTTEAFF
many	TRBJ2-7	TRBV12-3/TRBV12-4	TRBD2	TGTGCCAGCAGTCCGGGAAGCGGGAGGGCTCTTTCCTACGAGCAGTACTTC	CASSPGSGRALSYEQYF
few	TRBJ1-4	TRBV11-2	-	TGTGCCAGCAGCTTAGGTCCGGGAGCGGAGGAAAAACTGTTTTTT	CASSLGPGAEEKLFF
-	TRBJ2-7	TRBV2	TRBD1	TGTGCCAGCAGTTACGCGGGACAGGGGTACGAGCAGTACTTC	CASSYAGQGYEQYF
many	TRBJ1-6	TRBV2	-	TGTGCCAGCACAGACGACTATAATTCACCCCTCCACTTT	CASTDDYNSPLHF
-	TRBJ1-1	TRBV4-1	-	TGCGCCAGCAGCGACAGCTCCTTGAACACTGAAGCTTTCTTT	CASSDSSLNTEAFF
-	TRBJ2-1	TRBV7-6	-	TGTGCCAGCAGCTTATTAAAGAGCATAAATGAGCAGTTCTTC	CASSLLKSINEQFF
few	TRBJ1-4	TRBV13	-	TGTGCCAGTTCGGACAGCCAAAATGAAAAACTGTTTTTT	CASSDSQNEKLFF
many	TRBJ2-7	TRBV11-1	-	TGTGCCAGCAGCTTAGACGGACCCCAATACGAGCAGTACTTC	CASSLDGPQYEQYF
few	TRBJ1-5	TRBV30	TRBD1	TGTGCCTGGGGGGACAGGGGTCAGCCCCAGCATTTT	CAWGDRGQPQHF
-	TRBJ2-3	TRBV9	-	TGTGCCAGCAGCGTTTACACAGATACGCAGTATTTT	CASSVYTDTQYF
many	TRBJ2-1	TRBV5-1	-	TGCGCCAGCAGACCGACAGCGGAGACCTACAATGAGCAGTTCTTC	CASRPTAETYNEQFF
-	TRBJ1-5	TRBV20-1	TRBD1	TGCAGTGCTAGTCTGACAGGGGAACAGCCCCAGCATTTT	CSASLTGEQPQHF
many	TRBJ2-7	TRBV28	-	TGTGCCAGCAGATCGTCCCGAGGGGGTAGTTACTTC	CASRSSRGGSYF
few	TRBJ1-5	TRBV29-1	-	TGCAGCGTTGCACAGGGTAGTATTCAGCCCCAGCATTTT	CSVAQGSIQPQHF
many	TRBJ1-2	TRBV6-1	-	TGTGCCAGCAGTGAAAAGGTGGCAGCTTATGGCTACACCTTC	CASSEKVAAYGYTF